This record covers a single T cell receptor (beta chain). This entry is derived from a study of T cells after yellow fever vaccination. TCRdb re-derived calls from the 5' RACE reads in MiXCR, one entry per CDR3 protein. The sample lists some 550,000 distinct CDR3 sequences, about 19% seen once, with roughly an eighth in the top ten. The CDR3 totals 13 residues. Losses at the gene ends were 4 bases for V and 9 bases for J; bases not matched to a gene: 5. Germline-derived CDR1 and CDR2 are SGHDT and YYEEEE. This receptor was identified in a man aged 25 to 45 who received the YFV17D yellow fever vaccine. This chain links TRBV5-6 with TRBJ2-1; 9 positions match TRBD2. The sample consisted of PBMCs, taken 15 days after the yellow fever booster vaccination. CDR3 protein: CASSPLAGREQFF. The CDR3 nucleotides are TGTGCCAGCAGCCCTCTAGCGGGACGTGAGCAGTTCTTC.